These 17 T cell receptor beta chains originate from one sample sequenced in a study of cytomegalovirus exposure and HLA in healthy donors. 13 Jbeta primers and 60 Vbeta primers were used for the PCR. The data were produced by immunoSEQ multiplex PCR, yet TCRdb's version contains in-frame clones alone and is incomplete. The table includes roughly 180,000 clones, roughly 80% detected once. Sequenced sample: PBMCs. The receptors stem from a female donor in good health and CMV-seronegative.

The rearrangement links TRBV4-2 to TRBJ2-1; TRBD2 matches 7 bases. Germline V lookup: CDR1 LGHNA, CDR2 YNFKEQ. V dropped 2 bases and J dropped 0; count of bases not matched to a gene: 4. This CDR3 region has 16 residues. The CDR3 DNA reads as TGTGCCAGCAGCCAACCGGGACTACACTCCTACAATGAGCAGTTCTTC. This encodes CASSQPGLHSYNEQFF.

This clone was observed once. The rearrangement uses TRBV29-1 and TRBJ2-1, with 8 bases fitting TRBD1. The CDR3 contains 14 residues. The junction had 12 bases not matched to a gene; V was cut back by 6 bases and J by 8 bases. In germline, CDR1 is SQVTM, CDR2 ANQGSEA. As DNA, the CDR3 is TGCAGCGTGATGGGTGGACAGGGTATGGATGAGCAGTTCTTC. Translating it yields CSVMGGQGMDEQFF.

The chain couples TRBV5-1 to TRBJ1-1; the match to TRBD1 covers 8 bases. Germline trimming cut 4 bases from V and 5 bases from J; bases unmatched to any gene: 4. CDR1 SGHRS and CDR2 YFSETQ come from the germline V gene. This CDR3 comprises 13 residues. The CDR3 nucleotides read TGCGCCAGCAGCGCGGACAGGGCTACTGAAGCTTTCTTT. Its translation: CASSADRATEAFF.

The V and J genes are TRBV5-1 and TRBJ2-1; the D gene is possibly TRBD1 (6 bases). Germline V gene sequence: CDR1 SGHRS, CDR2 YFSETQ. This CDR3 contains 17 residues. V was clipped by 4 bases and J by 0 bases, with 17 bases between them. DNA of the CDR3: TGCGCCAGCAGCGGGAAACCGAGGGGGAGCTCCTACAATGAGCAGTTCTTC. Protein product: CASSGKPRGSSYNEQFF.

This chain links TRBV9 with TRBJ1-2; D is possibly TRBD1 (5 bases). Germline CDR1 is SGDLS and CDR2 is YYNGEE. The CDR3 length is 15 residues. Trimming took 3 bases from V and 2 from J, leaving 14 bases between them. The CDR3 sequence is CASSAGTQSNYGYTF. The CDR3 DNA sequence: TGTGCCAGCAGCGCCGGGACTCAATCCAACTATGGCTACACCTTC. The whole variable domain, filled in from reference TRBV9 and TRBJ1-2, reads DSGVTQTPKHLITATGQRVTLRCSPRSGDLSVYWYQQSLDQGLQFLIQYYNGEERAKGNILERFSAQQFPDLHSELNLSSLELGDSALYFCASSAGTQSNYGYTFGSGTRLTVV.

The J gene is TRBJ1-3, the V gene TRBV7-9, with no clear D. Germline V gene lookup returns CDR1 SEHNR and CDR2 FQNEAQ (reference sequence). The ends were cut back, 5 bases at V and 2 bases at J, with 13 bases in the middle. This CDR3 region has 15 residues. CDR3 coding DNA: TGTGCCAGCAGCCCAAGGACTGGGACTGGAAACACCATATATTTT. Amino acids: CASSPRTGTGNTIYF.

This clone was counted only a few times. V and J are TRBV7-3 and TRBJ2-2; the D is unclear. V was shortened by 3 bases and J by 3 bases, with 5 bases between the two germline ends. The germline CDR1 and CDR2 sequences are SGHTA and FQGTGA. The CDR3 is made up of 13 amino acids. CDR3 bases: TGTGCCAGCAGCTTGACACACACCGGGGAGCTGTTTTTT. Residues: CASSLTHTGELFF.

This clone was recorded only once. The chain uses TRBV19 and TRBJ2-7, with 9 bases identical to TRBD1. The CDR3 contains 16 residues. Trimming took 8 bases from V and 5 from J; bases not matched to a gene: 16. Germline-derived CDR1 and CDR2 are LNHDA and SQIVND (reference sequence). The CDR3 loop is CASARSMGQGSHEQYF. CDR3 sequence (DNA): TGTGCCAGTGCCCGGTCCATGGGACAGGGTTCCCACGAGCAGTACTTC.

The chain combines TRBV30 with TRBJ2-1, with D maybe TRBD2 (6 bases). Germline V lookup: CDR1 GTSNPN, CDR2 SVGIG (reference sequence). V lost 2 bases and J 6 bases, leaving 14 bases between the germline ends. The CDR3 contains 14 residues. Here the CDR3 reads CAWSYGGVGNEQFF. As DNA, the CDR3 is TGTGCCTGGAGTTACGGGGGAGTGGGCAATGAGCAGTTCTTC.

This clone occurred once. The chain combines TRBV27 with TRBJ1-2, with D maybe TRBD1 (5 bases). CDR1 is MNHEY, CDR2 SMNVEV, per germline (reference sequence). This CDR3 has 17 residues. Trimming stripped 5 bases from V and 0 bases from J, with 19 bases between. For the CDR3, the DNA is TGTGCCAGCAGTCCGTCAGGGTTGGGGAGGGCTAACTATGGCTACACCTTC. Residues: CASSPSGLGRANYGYTF.

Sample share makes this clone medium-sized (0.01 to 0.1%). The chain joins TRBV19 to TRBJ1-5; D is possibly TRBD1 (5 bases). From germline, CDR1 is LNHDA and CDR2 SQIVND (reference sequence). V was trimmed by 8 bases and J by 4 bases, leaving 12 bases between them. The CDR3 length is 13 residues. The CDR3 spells CASRARGNQPQHF. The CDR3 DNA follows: TGTGCCAGTCGGGCCCGGGGGAATCAGCCCCAGCATTTT.

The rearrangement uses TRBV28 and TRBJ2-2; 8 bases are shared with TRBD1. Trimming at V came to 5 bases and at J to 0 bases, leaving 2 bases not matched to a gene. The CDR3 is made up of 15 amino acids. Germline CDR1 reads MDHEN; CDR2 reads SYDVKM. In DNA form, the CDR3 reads TGTGCCAGCAGTCCACAGGGGGCGAACACCGGGGAGCTGTTTTTT. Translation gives CASSPQGANTGELFF.

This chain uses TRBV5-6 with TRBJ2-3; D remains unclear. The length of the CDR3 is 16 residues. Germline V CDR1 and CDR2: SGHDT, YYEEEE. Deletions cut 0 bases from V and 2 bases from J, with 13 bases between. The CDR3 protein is CASSLVGQVLTDTQYF. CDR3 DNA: TGTGCCAGCAGCTTGGTGGGTCAGGTTCTCACAGATACGCAGTATTTT.

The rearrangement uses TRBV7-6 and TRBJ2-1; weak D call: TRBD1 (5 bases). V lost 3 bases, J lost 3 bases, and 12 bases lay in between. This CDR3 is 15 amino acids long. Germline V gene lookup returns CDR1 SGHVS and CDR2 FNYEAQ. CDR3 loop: CASSFRQLDYNEQFF. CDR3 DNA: TGTGCCAGCAGCTTCAGACAGTTGGACTACAATGAGCAGTTCTTC. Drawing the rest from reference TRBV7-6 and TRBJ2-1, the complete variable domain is GAGVSQSPRYKVTKRGQDVALRCDPISGHVSLYWYRQALGQGPEFLTYFNYEAQQDKSGLPNDRFSAERPEGSISTLTIQRTEQRDSAMYRCASSFRQLDYNEQFFGPGTRLTVL.

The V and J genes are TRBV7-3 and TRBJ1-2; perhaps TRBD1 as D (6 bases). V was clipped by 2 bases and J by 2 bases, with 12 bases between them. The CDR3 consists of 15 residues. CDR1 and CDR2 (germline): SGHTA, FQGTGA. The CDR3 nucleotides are TGTGCCAGCAGCTTAGGTCCGGGACAAAACTATGGCTACACCTTC. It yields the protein CASSLGPGQNYGYTF.

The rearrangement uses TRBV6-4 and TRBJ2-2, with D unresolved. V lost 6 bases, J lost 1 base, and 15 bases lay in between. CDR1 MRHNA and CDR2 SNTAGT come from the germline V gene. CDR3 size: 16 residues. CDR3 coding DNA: TGTGCCAGCAGCCCACTCGGGTCCCGGAACACCGGGGAGCTGTTTTTT. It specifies CASSPLGSRNTGELFF.

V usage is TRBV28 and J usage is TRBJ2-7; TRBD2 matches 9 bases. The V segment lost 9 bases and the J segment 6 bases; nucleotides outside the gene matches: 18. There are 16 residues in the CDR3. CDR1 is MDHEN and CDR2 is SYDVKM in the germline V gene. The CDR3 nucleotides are TGTGCCAGTCAAGAAGGGGGGAAACTAGCGGGTGCCGAGCAGTACTTC. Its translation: CASQEGGKLAGAEQYF.